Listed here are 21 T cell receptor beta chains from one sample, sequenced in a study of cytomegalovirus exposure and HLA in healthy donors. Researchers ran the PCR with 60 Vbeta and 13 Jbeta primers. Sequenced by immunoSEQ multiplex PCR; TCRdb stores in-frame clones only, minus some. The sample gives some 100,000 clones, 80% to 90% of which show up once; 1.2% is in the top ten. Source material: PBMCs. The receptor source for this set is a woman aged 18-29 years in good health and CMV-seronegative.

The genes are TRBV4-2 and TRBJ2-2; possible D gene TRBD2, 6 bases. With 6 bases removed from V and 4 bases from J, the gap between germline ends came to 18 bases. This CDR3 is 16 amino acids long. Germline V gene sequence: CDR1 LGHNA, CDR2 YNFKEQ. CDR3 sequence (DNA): TGTGCCAGCAGGCTGGTACCTACGGGAGCCACCGGGGAGCTGTTTTTT. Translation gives CASRLVPTGATGELFF.

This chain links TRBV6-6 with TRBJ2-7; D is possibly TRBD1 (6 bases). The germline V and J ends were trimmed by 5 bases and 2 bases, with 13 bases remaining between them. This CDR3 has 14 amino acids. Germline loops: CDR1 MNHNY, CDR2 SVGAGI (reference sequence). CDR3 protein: CASSGPDRTYEQYF. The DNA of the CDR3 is TGTGCCAGCAGTGGGCCAGACAGGACCTACGAGCAGTACTTC.

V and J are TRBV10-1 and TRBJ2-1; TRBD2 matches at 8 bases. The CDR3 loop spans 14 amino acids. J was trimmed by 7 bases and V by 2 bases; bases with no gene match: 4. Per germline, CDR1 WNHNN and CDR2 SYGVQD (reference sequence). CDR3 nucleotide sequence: TGCGCCAGCAGTGAGGCGGGAGGAGGGAATGAGCAGTTCTTC. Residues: CASSEAGGGNEQFF.

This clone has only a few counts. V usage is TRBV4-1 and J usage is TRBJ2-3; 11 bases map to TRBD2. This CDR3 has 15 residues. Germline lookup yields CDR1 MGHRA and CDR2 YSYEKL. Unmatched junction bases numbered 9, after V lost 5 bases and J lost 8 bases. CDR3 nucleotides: TGCGCCAGCAGCTCCACTAGCGGGGGTTTTGGTACGCAGTATTTT. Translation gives CASSSTSGGFGTQYF.

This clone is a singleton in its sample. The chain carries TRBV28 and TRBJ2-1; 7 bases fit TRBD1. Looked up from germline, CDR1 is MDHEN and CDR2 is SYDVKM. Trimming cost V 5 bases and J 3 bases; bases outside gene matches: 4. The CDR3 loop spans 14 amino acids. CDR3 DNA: TGTGCCAGCAGTGCTGACAGGGTCTACAATGAGCAGTTCTTC. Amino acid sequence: CASSADRVYNEQFF.

The CDR3 loop reads CASSLSGRGGRGNEQYF. In nucleotides, the CDR3 is TGTGCCAGTAGTCTCTCCGGTAGGGGCGGCAGGGGAAACGAGCAGTACTTC. This chain connects TRBV19 to TRBJ2-7; TRBD1 is a possible D gene (6 bases). The CDR3 contains 17 residues. V was shortened by 5 bases and J by 5 bases, with 25 bases between the two germline ends. Germline V CDR1 and CDR2: LNHDA, SQIVND (reference sequence).

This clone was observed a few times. CDR3 loop: CATSADRDEQYF. CDR3 in DNA: TGTGCCACCTCCGCTGACAGAGACGAGCAGTACTTC. The gene calls are TRBV28 and TRBJ2-5; possibly TRBD1 for D (5 bases). The better agreement between TRBJ2-7 and the DNA end casts doubt on the J call. Germline V gives CDR1 MDHEN, CDR2 SYDVKM. The CDR3 extends over 12 amino acids.

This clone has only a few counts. In nucleotides, the CDR3 is TGTGCCAGCAGTCCCCGGACAGGGACGGAGCTCGAACAGTACTTC. Protein sequence: CASSPRTGTELEQYF. The rearrangement uses TRBV27 and TRBJ2-7; 8 bases match TRBD1. Germline V CDR1 and CDR2: MNHEY, SMNVEV (reference sequence). The junction had 16 bases not matched to a gene; V was cut back by 5 bases and J by 10 bases. CDR3 length: 15 amino acids.

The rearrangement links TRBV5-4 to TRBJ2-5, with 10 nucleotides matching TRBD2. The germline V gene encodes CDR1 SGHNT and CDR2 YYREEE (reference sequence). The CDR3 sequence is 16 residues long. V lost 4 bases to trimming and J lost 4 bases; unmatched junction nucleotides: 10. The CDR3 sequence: CASSPVKRGGGETQYF. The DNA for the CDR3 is TGTGCCAGCAGCCCCGTTAAGCGGGGGGGCGGAGAGACCCAGTACTTC.

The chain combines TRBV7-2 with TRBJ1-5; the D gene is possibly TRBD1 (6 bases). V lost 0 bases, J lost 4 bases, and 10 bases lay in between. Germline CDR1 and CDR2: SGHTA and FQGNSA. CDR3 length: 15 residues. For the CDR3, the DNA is TGTGCCAGCAGCTTAGCGGCAGGGGAAAATCAGCCCCAGCATTTT. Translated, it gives CASSLAAGENQPQHF.

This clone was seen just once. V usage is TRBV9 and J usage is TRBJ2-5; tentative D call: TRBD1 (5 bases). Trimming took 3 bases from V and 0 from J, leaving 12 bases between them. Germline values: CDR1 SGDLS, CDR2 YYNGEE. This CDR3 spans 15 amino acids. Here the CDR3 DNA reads TGTGCCAGCAGCGACTCAGGACAAGACCAAGAGACCCAGTACTTC. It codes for CASSDSGQDQETQYF.

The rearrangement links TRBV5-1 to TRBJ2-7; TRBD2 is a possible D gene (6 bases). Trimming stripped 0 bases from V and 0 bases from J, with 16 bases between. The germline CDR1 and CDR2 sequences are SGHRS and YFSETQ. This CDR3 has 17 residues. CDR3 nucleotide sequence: TGCGCCAGCAGCTTGGCCCCGGAGGAGGGAAGCTCCTACGAGCAGTACTTC. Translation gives CASSLAPEEGSSYEQYF. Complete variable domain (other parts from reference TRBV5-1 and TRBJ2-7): KAGVTQTPRYLIKTRGQQVTLSCSPISGHRSVSWYQQTPGQGLQFLFEYFSETQRNKGNFPGRFSGRQFSNSRSEMNVSTLELGDSALYLCASSLAPEEGSSYEQYFGPGTRLTVT.

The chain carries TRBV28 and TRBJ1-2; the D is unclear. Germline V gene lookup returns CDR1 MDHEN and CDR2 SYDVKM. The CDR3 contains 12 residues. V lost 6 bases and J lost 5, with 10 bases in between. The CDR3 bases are TGTGCCAGCAGCCGCACTCCTTATGGCTACACCTTC. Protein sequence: CASSRTPYGYTF.

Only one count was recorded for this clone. The CDR3 DNA sequence: TGCGCCAGCAGCATCGGATTGTACGGGAATGAGCAGTTCTTC. Its translation is CASSIGLYGNEQFF. The chain uses TRBV5-1 and TRBJ2-1; D gene ambiguous. From germline, CDR1 is SGHRS and CDR2 YFSETQ. This CDR3 has 14 residues. With 4 bases removed from V and 7 bases from J, the gap between germline ends came to 15 bases.

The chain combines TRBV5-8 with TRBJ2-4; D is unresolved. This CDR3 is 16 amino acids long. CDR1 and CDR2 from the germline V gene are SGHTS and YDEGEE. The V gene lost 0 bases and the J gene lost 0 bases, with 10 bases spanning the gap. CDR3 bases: TGTGCCAGCAGCTTGGGGTCGAGACTAGCCAAAAACATTCAGTACTTC. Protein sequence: CASSLGSRLAKNIQYF.

The CDR3 here is CATSRDRDSMNTEAFF. CDR3 nucleotide sequence: TGTGCCACCAGCAGAGACCGGGACAGTATGAACACTGAAGCTTTCTTT. The gene calls are TRBV15 and TRBJ1-1; 7 bases are shared with TRBD1. CDR3 length: 16 amino acids. The V gene's germline CDR1 is LNHNV and CDR2 YYDKDF (reference sequence). Trimming took 0 bases from V and 0 from J; bases not matched to a gene: 4.

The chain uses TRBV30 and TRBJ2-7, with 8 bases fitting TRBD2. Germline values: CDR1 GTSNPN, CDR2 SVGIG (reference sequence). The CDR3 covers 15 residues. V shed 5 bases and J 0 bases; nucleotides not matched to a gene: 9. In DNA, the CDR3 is TGTGCCTGGGGGACCCGGGGGGGACCCTCCTACGAGCAGTACTTC. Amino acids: CAWGTRGGPSYEQYF.

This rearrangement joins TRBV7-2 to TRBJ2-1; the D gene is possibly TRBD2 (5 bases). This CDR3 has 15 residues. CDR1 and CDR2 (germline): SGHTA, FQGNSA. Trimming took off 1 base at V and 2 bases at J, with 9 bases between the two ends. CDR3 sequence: CASSLGSGTYNEQFF. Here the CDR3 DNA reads TGTGCCAGCAGCTTAGGTTCGGGAACCTACAATGAGCAGTTCTTC.

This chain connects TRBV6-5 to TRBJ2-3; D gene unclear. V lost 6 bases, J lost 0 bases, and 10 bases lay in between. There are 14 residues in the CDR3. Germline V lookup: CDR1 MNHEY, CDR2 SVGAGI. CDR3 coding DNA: TGTGCCAGCAGAGCTTCCCCTAGCACAGATACGCAGTATTTT. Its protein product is CASRASPSTDTQYF.

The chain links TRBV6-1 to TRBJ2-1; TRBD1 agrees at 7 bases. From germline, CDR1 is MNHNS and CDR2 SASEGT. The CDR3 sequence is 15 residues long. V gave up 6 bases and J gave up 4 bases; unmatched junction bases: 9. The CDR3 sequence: CASSIIQGPYNEQFF. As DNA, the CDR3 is TGTGCCAGCAGCATAATACAGGGGCCGTACAATGAGCAGTTCTTC.

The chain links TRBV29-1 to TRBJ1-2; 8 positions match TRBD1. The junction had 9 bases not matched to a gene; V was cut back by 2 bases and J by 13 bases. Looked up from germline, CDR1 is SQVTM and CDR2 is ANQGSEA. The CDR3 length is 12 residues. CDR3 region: CSVEWTGIFRTF. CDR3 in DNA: TGCAGCGTTGAATGGACAGGGATATTTCGCACCTTC.